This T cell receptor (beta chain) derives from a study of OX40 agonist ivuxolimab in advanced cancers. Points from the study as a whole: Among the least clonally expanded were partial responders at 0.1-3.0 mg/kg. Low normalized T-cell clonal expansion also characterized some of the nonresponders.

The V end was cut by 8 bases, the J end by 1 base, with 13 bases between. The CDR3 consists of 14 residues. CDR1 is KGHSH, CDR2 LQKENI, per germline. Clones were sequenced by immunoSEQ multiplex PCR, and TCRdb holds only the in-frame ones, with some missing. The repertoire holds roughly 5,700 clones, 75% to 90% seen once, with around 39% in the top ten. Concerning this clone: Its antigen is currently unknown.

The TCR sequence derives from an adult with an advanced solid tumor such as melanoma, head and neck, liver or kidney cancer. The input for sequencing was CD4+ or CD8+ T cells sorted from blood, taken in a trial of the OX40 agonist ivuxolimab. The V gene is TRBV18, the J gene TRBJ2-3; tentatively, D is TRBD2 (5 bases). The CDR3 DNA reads TGTGCCAGCCCGACCGGGGATGGCACAGATACGCAGTATTTT. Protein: CASPTGDGTDTQYF. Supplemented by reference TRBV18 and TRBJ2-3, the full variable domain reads NAGVMQNPRHLVRRRGQEARLRCSPMKGHSHVYWYRQLPEEGLKFMVYLQKENIIDESGMPKERFSAEFPKEGPSILRIQQVVRGDSAAYFCASPTGDGTDTQYFGPGTRLTVL.